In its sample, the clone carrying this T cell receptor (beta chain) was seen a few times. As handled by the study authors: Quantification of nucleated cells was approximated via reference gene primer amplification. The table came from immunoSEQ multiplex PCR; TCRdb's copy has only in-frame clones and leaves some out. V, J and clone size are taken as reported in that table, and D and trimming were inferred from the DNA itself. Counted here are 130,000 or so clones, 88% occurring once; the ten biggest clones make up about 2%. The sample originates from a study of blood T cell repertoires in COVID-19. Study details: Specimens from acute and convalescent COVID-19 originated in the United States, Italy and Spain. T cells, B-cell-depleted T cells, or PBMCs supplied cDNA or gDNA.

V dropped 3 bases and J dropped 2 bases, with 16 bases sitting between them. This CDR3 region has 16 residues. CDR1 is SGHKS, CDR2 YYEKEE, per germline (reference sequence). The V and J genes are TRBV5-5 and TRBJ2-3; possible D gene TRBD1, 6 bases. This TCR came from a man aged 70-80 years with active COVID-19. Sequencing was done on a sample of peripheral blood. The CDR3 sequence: CASSYGQTLVTDTQYF. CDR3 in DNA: TGTGCCAGCAGCTATGGACAGACCCTTGTCACAGATACGCAGTATTTT.